Listed below are T cell receptor beta chains from one sample, sequenced in a study of blood T cell repertoires in COVID-19. Generated by immunoSEQ multiplex PCR, the TCRdb table keeps only in-frame clones and is missing some. The table has fewer than 300,000 clones, around 90% seen once. Material for sequencing was PBMCs or T cells enriched from blood (not recorded which). All receptors come from a woman in her 30s who had recovered from COVID-19. CDR3s include the opening cysteine and the closing phenylalanine or tryptophan. The D gene is left open where the match is weak. For some rows the clone size is stated as once, few or many, or as a class when expanded; others skip it.

TRBD1,NA,TRBJ2-2,TRBV13,TGTGCCAGCAGCCGCCGACAGGGGGGCCGGACCGGGGAGCTGTTTTTT,CASSRRQGGRTGELFF
NA,NA,TRBJ1-5,TRBV11-2,TGTGCCAGCAGCCTACAGGGTAGCAATCAGCCCCAGCATTTT,CASSLQGSNQPQHF
NA,NA,TRBJ1-5,TRBV6-5,TGTGCCAGCAGTTACTCGAAGCTTACGCCCCAGCATTTT,CASSYSKLTPQHF
TRBD1,NA,TRBJ2-7,TRBV10-3,TGTGCCATCAGTGAGCCCTTACAGGGGGCGGGGGAGCAGTACTTC,CAISEPLQGAGEQYF
TRBD1,NA,TRBJ2-1,TRBV19,TGTGCCAGTAGTATGGTCCCAGGGGGCGGCAAATACAATGAGCAGTTCTTC,CASSMVPGGGKYNEQFF
NA,NA,TRBJ1-2,TRBV29-1,TGCAGCGTTGGTCAGAAAGCTAACTATGGCTACACCTTC,CSVGQKANYGYTF
TRBD1,NA,TRBJ1-2,TRBV27,TGTGCCAGCAGTCGACAGGGTGGGAACTATGGCTACACCTTC,CASSRQGGNYGYTF
NA,once,TRBJ1-2,TRBV5-1,TGCGCCACCGGGGAGGGGGGATCTGGTGGCTACACCTTC,CATGEGGSGGYTF
NA,NA,TRBJ1-4,TRBV4-1,TGCGCCAGCAGCCACCTTCGGACGGAGGGAAAACTGTTTTTT,CASSHLRTEGKLFF
NA,few,TRBJ2-7,TRBV27,TGTGCCAGCAGTTCAACAGGGTTCTACGAGCAGTACTTC,CASSSTGFYEQYF
NA,once,TRBJ2-7,TRBV5-1,TGCGCCAGCAGCGCCTTAACGGCGGACTACGAGCAGTACTTC,CASSALTADYEQYF
TRBD2,NA,TRBJ2-1,TRBV18,TGTGCCAGCTCACCACCCACTAGCGGATACAATGAGCAGTTCTTC,CASSPPTSGYNEQFF
NA,NA,TRBJ2-1,TRBV19,TGTGCCAGTAGTATTGTGGACAATTCCCTAAATGAGCAGTTCTTC,CASSIVDNSLNEQFF
TRBD1,once,TRBJ2-7,TRBV28,TGTGCCAGCACCACTCCGGGACAGTCCCCAAACGAGCAGTACTTC,CASTTPGQSPNEQYF
NA,once,TRBJ2-2,TRBV6-5,TGTGCCAGCCTAACGACGGGTAGCGGCGGGGAGCTGTTTTTT,CASLTTGSGGELFF
NA,NA,TRBJ1-5,TRBV28,TGTGCCAGCACTCAGCTCGGGGTAGGTAGTCAGCCCCAGCATTTT,CASTQLGVGSQPQHF
TRBD1,NA,TRBJ1-2,TRBV9,TGTGCCAGCAGCGTAGCGGGACAGCTCATTAACTATGGCTACACCTTC,CASSVAGQLINYGYTF
NA,NA,TRBJ2-7,TRBV9,TGTGCCAGCAGCGTACGGGAAGAGTCCTACGAGCAGTACTTC,CASSVREESYEQYF
TRBD1,NA,TRBJ1-3,TRBV6-5,TGTGCCAGCAGTAGACAGGGCCTAGCGGGAAACACCATATATTTT,CASSRQGLAGNTIYF
NA,NA,TRBJ2-1,TRBV5-6,TGTGCCAGCAGCTTGGGGCCCAGAATGGGCGATGAGCAGTTCTTC,CASSLGPRMGDEQFF
TRBD2,NA,TRBJ2-5,TRBV5-1,TGCGCCAGCAGCTTGGGACTAGCGGGAGAAATTAGCGAGACCCAGTACTTC,CASSLGLAGEISETQYF
NA,many,TRBJ1-2,TRBV19,TGTGCCAGTAGTATACAACAGGGAGAGTATGGCTACACCTTC,CASSIQQGEYGYTF
NA,NA,TRBJ2-2,TRBV18,TGTGCCAGCTCACCACCGACAGGCTGGGATAGGTACACCGGGGAGCTGTTTTTT,CASSPPTGWDRYTGELFF
NA,NA,TRBJ1-6,TRBV14,TGTGCCAGCAGCCAACAGATACGCTCACCCCTCCACTTT,CASSQQIRSPLHF
NA,NA,TRBJ2-7,TRBV5-1,TGCGCCAGCAGCTTGGGCCAGTCGTACGAGCAGTACTTC,CASSLGQSYEQYF
NA,NA,TRBJ2-2,TRBV28,TGTGCCAGCAGTTTGGAGGAACTCGGGCTGTTTTTT,CASSLEELGLFF
NA,few,TRBJ2-7,TRBV20-1,TGCAGTGCTAGAATTATCTACGAGCAGTACTTC,CSARIIYEQYF
TRBD2,NA,TRBJ2-3,TRBV19,TGTGCCAGTGGGACTAGCGGCACAGATACGCAGTATTTT,CASGTSGTDTQYF
NA,NA,TRBJ1-1,TRBV7-3,TGTGCCAGCAGCTTAATCGGTAACACTGAAGCTTTCTTT,CASSLIGNTEAFF
TRBD1,few,TRBJ1-6,TRBV6-6,TGTGCCAGCAGTCCTACTGGGCAGGGGGCGAATAATTCACCCCTCCACTTT,CASSPTGQGANNSPLHF
NA,NA,TRBJ2-7,TRBV7-9,TGTGCCAGCAGCTTGGTCTCCGGAGACTCCATATCCTACGAGCAGTACTTC,CASSLVSGDSISYEQYF
TRBD1,NA,TRBJ1-1,TRBV27,TGTGCCAGCTTGAGGACAGGGGGGCTAGTGACTGAAGCTTTCTTT,CASLRTGGLVTEAFF
NA,NA,TRBJ2-7,TRBV3-1/TRBV3-2,TGTGCCAGCAGCAGGGGGTCCTACGAGCAGTACTTC,CASSRGSYEQYF
NA,NA,TRBJ2-2,TRBV27,TGTGCCAGCAGTTTCTTAGGTCAGGGCAGGGGGGCCGGGGAGCTGTTTTTT,CASSFLGQGRGAGELFF
TRBD1,NA,TRBJ1-1,TRBV11-2,TGTGCCAGCAGCTTATACAGGGGGGGGACTGAAGCTTTCTTT,CASSLYRGGTEAFF
NA,NA,TRBJ2-1,TRBV4-1,TGCGCCAGCAGCCAAGGGCCGTACAATGAGCAGTTCTTC,CASSQGPYNEQFF
TRBD1,many,TRBJ2-7,TRBV4-1,TGCGCCAGCAGCCAGGCCGCAGGACCTGGACAGGGTGGGGTCGAGCAGTACTTC,CASSQAAGPGQGGVEQYF
TRBD2,NA,TRBJ2-1,TRBV15,TGTGCCACCAGCAACCTAGCGGGAGCCTACAATGAGCAGTTCTTC,CATSNLAGAYNEQFF
NA,few,TRBJ1-3,TRBV19,TGTGCCAGCGCCCCGATTGGGGGGACTGGAAACACCATATATTTT,CASAPIGGTGNTIYF
NA,NA,TRBJ2-5,TRBV9,TGTGCCAGCAGCGTAGGTAGTGGGAGGGAGACCCAGTACTTC,CASSVGSGRETQYF
TRBD2,NA,TRBJ2-3,TRBV24-1,TGTGCCACCAGTGGGACTAGAGGACCAGATACGCAGTATTTT,CATSGTRGPDTQYF
NA,NA,TRBJ2-1,TRBV7-3,TGTGCCAGCAGCCAGACAGTTTACAATGAGCAGTTCTTC,CASSQTVYNEQFF
TRBD1,NA,TRBJ1-2,TRBV6-2/TRBV6-3,TGTGCCAGCAGTTACGGTGGGACAGTGTATGGCTACACCTTC,CASSYGGTVYGYTF
TRBD2,NA,TRBJ2-1,TRBV3-1/TRBV3-2,TGTGCCAGCAGCCAAGTAACTAGCGGGAGGGGGCAGAATGAGCAGTTCTTC,CASSQVTSGRGQNEQFF
TRBD1,few,TRBJ1-6,TRBV7-3,TGTGCCAGCAGCTTACGGGGACAGGGCCTTTCACCCCTCCACTTT,CASSLRGQGLSPLHF
NA,NA,TRBJ2-1,TRBV7-6,TGTGCCAGCAGCTCCAGGACTGGTCTAGACCGCTACAATGAGCAGTTCTTC,CASSSRTGLDRYNEQFF